This TCR beta chain originates from a study of blood T cells in healthy people across ages. The CDR3 runs 12 residues. The germline CDR1 and CDR2 sequences are SQVTM and ANQGSEA. Between the trimmed V and J ends, which lost 1 base and 8 bases, there was a span of 11 bases. This clonotype has only a few counts. Sample-barcoded 5' priming and a J-beta primer mix drove a second PCR of 7 to 11 cycles. TCRdb reprocessed the 5' RACE reads via MiXCR and lists one record per CDR3 protein. The sample includes fewer than 800,000 distinct CDR3 sequences, around 48% seen only once; the top ten take roughly a third.

The J gene is TRBJ1-2, the V gene TRBV29-1; D remains unclear. The TCR was taken from a woman in her sixties in good health. Sequenced sample: blood. CDR3 nucleotides: TGCAGCGTTGAAGGGGCTGGAGGGGGCTACACCTTC. This codes for CSVEGAGGGYTF.